This T cell receptor beta chain was documented in a study of response to subunit inactivated influenza vaccine. TCRdb re-analysed the RT-PCR reads in MiXCR, keeping a single row per CDR3 protein. The sample contains 530,000 or so distinct CDR3 sequences, 25% of which appear only once. Concerning this clonotype itself: Its antigen is unidentified.

Germline CDR1 is SGHVS and CDR2 is FQNEAQ. This CDR3 region has 13 residues. The J segment lost 9 bases and the V segment lost 5 bases, leaving 7 bases of the junction unmatched. Study findings and constraints: The study's authors posited that every seasonal influenza vaccination enlists few new T cells.

This specimen was CD4+ T cells sorted from PBMCs, taken less than 6 days after vaccination. The TCR originated in a man over 45 who received an inactivated influenza vaccine. This chain uses TRBV7-8 with TRBJ2-1; 7 nucleotides line up with TRBD2. CDR3 nucleotide sequence: TGTGCCAGCAGCACCGGGACTAAACGTGAGCAGTTCTTC. Its translation is CASSTGTKREQFF.